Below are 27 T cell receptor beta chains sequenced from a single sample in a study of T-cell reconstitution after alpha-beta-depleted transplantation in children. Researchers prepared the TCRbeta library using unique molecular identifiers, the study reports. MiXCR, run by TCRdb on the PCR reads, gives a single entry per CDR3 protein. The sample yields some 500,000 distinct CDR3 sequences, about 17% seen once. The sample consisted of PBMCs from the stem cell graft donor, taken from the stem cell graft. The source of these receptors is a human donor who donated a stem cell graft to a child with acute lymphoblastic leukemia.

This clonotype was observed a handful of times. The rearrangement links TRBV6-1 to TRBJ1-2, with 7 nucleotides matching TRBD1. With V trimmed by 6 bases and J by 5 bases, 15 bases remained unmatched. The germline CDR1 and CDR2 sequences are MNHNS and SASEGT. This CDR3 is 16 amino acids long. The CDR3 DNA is TGTGCCAGCAGCTCCACTATAGGGGGACAGCCGTATGGCTACACCTTC. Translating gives CASSSTIGGQPYGYTF.

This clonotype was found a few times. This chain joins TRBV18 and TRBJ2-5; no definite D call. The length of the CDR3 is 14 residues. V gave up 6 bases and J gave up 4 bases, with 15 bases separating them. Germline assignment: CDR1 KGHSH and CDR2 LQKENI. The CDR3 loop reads CASSNLPLIETQYF. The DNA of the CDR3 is TGTGCCAGCTCTAATCTACCCTTAATAGAGACCCAGTACTTC. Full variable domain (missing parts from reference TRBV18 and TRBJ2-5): NAGVMQNPRHLVRRRGQEARLRCSPMKGHSHVYWYRQLPEEGLKFMVYLQKENIIDESGMPKERFSAEFPKEGPSILRIQQVVRGDSAAYFCASSNLPLIETQYFGPGTRLLVL.

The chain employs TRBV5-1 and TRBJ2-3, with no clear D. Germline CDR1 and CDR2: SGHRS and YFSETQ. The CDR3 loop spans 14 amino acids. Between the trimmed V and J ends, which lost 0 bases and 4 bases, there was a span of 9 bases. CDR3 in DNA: TGCGCCAGCAGCTTGGGTATCCGAGCAGATACGCAGTATTTT. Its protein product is CASSLGIRADTQYF. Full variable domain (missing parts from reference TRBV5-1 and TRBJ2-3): KAGVTQTPRYLIKTRGQQVTLSCSPISGHRSVSWYQQTPGQGLQFLFEYFSETQRNKGNFPGRFSGRQFSNSRSEMNVSTLELGDSALYLCASSLGIRADTQYFGPGTRLTVL.

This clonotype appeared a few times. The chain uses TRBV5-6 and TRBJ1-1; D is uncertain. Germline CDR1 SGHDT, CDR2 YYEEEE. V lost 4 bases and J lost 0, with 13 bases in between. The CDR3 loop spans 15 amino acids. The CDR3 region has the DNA TGTGCCAGCAGCCTGGTGGTCACTATGAACACTGAAGCTTTCTTT. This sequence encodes CASSLVVTMNTEAFF.

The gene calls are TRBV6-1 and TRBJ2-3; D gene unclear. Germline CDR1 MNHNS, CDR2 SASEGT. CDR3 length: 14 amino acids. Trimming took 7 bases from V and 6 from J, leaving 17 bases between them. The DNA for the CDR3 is TGTGCCAGCACCCTCCCCCTATACGGGGATACGCAGTATTTT. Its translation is CASTLPLYGDTQYF.

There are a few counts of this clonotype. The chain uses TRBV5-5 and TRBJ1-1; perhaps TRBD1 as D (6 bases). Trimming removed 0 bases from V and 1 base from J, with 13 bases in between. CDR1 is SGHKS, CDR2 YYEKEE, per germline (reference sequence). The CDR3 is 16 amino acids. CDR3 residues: CASSLVQGQRNTEAFF. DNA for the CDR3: TGTGCCAGCAGCTTGGTACAGGGTCAAAGGAACACTGAAGCTTTCTTT.

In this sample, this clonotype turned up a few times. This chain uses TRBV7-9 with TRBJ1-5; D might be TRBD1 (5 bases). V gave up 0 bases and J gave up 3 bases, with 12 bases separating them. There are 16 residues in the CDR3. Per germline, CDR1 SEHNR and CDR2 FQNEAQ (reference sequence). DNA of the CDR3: TGTGCCAGCAGCTTAGCGTACCGGGACCACAATCAGCCCCAGCATTTT. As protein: CASSLAYRDHNQPQHF.

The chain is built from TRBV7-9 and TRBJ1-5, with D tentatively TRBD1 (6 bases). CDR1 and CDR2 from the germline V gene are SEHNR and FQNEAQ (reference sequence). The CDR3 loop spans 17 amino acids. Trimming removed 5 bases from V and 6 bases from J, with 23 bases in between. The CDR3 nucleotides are TGTGCCAGCAGCATAGATCGGGACAAGGGGCCAGGTCAGCCCCAGCATTTT. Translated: CASSIDRDKGPGQPQHF.

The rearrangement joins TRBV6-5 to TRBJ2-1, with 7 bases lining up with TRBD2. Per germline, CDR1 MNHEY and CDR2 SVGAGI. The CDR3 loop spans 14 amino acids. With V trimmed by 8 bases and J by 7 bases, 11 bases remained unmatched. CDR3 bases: TGTGCCAGCGAGCCAGCGGGGAGTTATAATGAGCAGTTCTTC. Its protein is CASEPAGSYNEQFF.

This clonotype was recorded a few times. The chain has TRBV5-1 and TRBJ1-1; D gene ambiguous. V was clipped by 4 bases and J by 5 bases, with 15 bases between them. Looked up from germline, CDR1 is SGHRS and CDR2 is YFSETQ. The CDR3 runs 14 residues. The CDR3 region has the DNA TGCGCCAGCAGCGCCCAAATCGGCGGGACTGAAGCTTTCTTT. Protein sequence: CASSAQIGGTEAFF.

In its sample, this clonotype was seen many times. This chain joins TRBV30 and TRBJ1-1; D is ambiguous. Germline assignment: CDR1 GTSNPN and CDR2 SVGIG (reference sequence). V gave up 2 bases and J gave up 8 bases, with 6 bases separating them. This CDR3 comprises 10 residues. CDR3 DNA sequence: TGTGCCTGGAGTCGGACCGAAGCTTTCTTT. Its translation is CAWSRTEAFF. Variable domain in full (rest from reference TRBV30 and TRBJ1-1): SQTIHQWPATLVQPVGSPLSLECTVEGTSNPNLYWYRQAAGRGLQLLFYSVGIGQISSEVPQNLSASRPQDRQFILSSKKLLLSDSGFYLCAWSRTEAFFGQGTRLTVV.

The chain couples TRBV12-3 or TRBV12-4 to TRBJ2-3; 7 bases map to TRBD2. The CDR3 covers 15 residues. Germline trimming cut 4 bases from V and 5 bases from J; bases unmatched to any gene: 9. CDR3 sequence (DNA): TGTGCCAGCAGTTGGAGGCGGGAGCGAGTAGATACGCAGTATTTT. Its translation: CASSWRRERVDTQYF.

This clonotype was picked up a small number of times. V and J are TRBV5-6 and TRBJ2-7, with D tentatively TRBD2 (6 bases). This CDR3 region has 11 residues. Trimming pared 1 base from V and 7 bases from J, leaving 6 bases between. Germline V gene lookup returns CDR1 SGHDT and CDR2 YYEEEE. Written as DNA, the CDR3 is TGTGCCAGCAGCTTGCTAGCGGAGCAGTACTTC. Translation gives CASSLLAEQYF. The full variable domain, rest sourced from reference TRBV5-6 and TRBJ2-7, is DAGVTQSPTHLIKTRGQQVTLRCSPKSGHDTVSWYQQALGQGPQFIFQYYEEEERQRGNFPDRFSGHQFPNYSSELNVNALLLGDSALYLCASSLLAEQYFGPGTRLTVT.

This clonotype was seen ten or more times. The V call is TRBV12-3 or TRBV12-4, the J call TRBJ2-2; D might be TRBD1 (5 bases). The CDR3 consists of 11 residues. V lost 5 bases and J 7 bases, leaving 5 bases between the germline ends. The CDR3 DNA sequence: TGTGCCAGCAGTAGGGGCGGGGAGCTGTTTTTT. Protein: CASSRGGELFF.

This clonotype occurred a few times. The CDR3 coding sequence is TGCGCCAGCAGGGGTACTAGCGGGGAAGTCTACAATGAGCAGTTCTTC. Protein product: CASRGTSGEVYNEQFF. This chain joins TRBV5-1 and TRBJ2-1; 10 nucleotides agree with TRBD2. V trimming: 5 bases; J trimming: 3 bases; junction bases outside the gene matches: 8. The length of the CDR3 is 16 residues. CDR1 is SGHRS, CDR2 YFSETQ, per germline.

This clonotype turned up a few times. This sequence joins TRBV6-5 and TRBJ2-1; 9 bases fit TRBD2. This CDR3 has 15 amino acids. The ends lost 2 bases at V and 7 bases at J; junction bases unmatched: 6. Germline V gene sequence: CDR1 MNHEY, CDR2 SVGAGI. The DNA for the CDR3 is TGTGCCAGCAGTTACGGGCGGGAGGGCCCAAATGAGCAGTTCTTC. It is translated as CASSYGREGPNEQFF.

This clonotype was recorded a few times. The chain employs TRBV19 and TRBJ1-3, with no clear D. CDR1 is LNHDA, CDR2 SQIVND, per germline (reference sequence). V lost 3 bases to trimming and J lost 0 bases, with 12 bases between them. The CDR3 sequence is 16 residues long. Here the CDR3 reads CASSISRYGSGNTIYF. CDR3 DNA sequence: TGTGCCAGTAGTATTTCTCGGTATGGCTCTGGAAACACCATATATTTT. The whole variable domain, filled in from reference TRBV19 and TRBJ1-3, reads DGGITQSPKYLFRKEGQNVTLSCEQNLNHDAMYWYRQDPGQGLRLIYYSQIVNDFQKGDIAEGYSVSREKKESFPLTVTSAQKNPTAFYLCASSISRYGSGNTIYFGEGSWLTVV.

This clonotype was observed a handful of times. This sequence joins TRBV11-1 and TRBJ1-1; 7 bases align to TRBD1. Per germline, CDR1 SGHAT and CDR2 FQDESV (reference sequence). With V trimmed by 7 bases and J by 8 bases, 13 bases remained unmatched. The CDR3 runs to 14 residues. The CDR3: CASIGWSTGQEAFF. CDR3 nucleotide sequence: TGTGCCAGCATCGGGTGGTCCACGGGACAGGAAGCTTTCTTT.

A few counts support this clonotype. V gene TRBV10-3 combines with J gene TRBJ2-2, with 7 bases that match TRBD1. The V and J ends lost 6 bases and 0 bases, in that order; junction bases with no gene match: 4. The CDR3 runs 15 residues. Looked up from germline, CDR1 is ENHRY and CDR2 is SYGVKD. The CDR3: CAIRSGTANTGELFF. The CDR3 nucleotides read TGTGCCATCAGGTCCGGGACAGCGAACACCGGGGAGCTGTTTTTT.

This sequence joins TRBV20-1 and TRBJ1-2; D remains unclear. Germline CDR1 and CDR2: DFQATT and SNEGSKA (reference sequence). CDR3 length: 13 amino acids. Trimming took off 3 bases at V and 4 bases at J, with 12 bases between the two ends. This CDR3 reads CSASGPKSYGYTF. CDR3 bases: TGCAGTGCTAGTGGTCCAAAGAGCTATGGCTACACCTTC.

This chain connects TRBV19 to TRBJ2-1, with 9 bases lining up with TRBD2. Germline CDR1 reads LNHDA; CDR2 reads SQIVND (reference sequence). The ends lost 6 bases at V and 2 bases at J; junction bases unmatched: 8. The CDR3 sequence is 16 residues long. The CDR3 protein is CASSLSGSGPYNEQFF. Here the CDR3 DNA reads TGTGCCAGTAGCCTTAGCGGGAGCGGCCCCTACAATGAGCAGTTCTTC.

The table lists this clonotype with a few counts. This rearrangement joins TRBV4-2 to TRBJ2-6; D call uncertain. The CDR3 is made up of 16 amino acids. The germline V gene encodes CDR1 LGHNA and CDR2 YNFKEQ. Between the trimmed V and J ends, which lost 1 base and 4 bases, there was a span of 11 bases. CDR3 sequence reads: CASSQARTLGANVLTF. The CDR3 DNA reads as TGTGCCAGCAGCCAAGCACGGACGCTAGGGGCCAACGTCCTGACTTTC.

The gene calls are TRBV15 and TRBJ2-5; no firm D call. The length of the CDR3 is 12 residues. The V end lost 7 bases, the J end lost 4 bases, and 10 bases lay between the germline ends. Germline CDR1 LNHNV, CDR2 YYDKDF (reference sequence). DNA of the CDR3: TGTGCCACCACGGGTTTGTCAGAGACCCAGTACTTC. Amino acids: CATTGLSETQYF.

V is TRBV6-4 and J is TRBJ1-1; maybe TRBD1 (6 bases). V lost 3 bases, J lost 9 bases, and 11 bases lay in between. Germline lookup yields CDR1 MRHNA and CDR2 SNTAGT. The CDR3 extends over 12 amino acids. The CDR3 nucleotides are TGTGCCAGCAGTGAGGGGAGGGGGAAAGCTTTCTTT. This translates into CASSEGRGKAFF.

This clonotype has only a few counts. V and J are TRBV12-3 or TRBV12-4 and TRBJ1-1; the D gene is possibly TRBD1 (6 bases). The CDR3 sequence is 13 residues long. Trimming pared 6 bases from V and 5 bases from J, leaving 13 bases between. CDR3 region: CASRLQGGTEAFF. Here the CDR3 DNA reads TGTGCCAGCAGGCTACAGGGAGGGACTGAAGCTTTCTTT.

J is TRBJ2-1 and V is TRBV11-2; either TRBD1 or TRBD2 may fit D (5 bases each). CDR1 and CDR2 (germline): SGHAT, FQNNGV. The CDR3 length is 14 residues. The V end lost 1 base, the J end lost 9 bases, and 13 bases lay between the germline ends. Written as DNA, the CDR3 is TGTGCCAGCAGCTTAGCGGGGACGGGGCGTGAGCAGTTCTTC. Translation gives CASSLAGTGREQFF.

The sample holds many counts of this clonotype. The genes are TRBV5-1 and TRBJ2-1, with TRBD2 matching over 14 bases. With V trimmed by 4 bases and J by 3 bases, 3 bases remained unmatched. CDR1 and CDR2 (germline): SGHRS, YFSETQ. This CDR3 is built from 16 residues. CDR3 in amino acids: CASSLGLAGGYNEQFF. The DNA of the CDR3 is TGCGCCAGCAGCCTTGGACTAGCGGGGGGCTACAATGAGCAGTTCTTC.